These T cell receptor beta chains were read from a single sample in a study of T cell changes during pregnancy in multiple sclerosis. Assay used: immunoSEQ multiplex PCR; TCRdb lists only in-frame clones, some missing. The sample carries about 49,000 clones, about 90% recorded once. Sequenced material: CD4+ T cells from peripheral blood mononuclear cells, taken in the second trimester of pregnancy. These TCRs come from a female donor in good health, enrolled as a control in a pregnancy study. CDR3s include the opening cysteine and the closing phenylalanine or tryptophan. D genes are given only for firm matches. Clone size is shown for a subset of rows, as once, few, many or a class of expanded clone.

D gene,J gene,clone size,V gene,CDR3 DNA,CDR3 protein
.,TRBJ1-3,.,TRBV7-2,TGTGCCAGCAGCTTACAGGGTCAGGGCCCTGGAAACACCATATATTTT,CASSLQGQGPGNTIYF
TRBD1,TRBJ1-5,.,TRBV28,TGTGCCAGCAGTTACTCCGACAGGGGCAATCAGCCCCAGCATTTT,CASSYSDRGNQPQHF
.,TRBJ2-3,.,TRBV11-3,TGTGCCAGCAGCCGGGACCCACAGGGTGGTTTAACAGATACGCAGTATTTT,CASSRDPQGGLTDTQYF
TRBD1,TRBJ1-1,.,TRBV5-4,TGTGCCAGCAGCCCGAGACAGGGGGTGAGTGCGGAAGCTTTCTTT,CASSPRQGVSAEAFF
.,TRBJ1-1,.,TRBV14,TGTGCCAGCAGCCAGGGGGCCTACACTGAAGCTTTCTTT,CASSQGAYTEAFF
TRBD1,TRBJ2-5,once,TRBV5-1,TGCGCCAGCAGCACGGCAGACAGGGGAGAGACCCAGTACTTC,CASSTADRGETQYF
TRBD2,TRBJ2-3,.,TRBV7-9,TGTGCCAGCAGCCCAGACTTAGCGGGGAGAAGCACAGATACGCAGTATTTT,CASSPDLAGRSTDTQYF
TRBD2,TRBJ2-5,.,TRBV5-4,TGTGCCAGCAGCAAGACTAGCGGGGCTGGGGAGACCCAGTACTTC,CASSKTSGAGETQYF
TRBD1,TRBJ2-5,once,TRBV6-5,TGTGCCAGCAGTGGCGACAGGGCCCGAGAGACCCAGTACTTC,CASSGDRARETQYF
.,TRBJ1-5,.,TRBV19,TGTGCCAGTAGTATTAGGGGGTCGGAGGTCCAGCATTTT,CASSIRGSEVQHF
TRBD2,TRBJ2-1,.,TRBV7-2,TGTGCCAGCAGCTTAGGAACTAGCGAGTACAATGAGCAGTTCTTC,CASSLGTSEYNEQFF
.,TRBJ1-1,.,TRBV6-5,TGTGCCAGCAGCCCGGACGGACTAATGACTGAAGCTTTCTTT,CASSPDGLMTEAFF
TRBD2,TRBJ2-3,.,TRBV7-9,TGTGCCAGCAGCTTCAGAGCGGGGCTGACAGATACGCAGTATTTT,CASSFRAGLTDTQYF
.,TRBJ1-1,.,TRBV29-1,TGCAGCGTTGGCCCGGGGGGCGGAGAGACTGAAGCTTTCTTT,CSVGPGGGETEAFF
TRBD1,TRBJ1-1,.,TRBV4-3,TGCGCCAGCAGCCCGGACAGGGATATCACTGAAGCTTTCTTT,CASSPDRDITEAFF
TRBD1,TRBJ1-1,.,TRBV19,TGTGCCAGTAGTCGGGCAACAGGGGGGGGCACTGAAGCTTTCTTT,CASSRATGGGTEAFF
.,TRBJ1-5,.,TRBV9,TGTGCCAGCAGCGCCTCAGGGAATCAGCCCCAGCATTTT,CASSASGNQPQHF
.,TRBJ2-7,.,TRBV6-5,TGTGCCAGCAGTTACGCTAGACCCTACGAGCAGTACTTC,CASSYARPYEQYF
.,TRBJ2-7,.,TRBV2,TGTGCCAGCATGGGCCCACGGGACTCCGAGCAGTACTTC,CASMGPRDSEQYF
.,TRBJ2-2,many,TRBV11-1,TGTGCCAGCAGCCTTGGACGGGGCGGGGAGCTGTTTTTT,CASSLGRGGELFF
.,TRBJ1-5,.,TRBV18,TGTGCCAGCTCACCGTGGGACAAGGAGCACAATCAGCCCCAGCATTTT,CASSPWDKEHNQPQHF
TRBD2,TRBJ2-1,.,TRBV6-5,TGTGCCAGCGATAGCGGGGGGCCTAACAATGAGCAGTTCTTC,CASDSGGPNNEQFF
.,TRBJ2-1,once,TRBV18,TGTGCCAGCTCACCACCTAACCAGGGAATCCACTACAATGAGCAGTTCTTC,CASSPPNQGIHYNEQFF
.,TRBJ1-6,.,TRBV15,TGTGCCACCAGCAGTCACAGCAATTCACCCCTCCACTTT,CATSSHSNSPLHF
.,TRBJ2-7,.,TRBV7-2,TGTGCCAGCAGCTCTGCGATCAGGGGCGAGCAGTACTTC,CASSSAIRGEQYF
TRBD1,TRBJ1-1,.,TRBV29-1,TGCAGCGTACAGGGGAAGATGAACACTGAAGCTTTCTTT,CSVQGKMNTEAFF
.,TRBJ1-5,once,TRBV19,TGTGCCAGTAGTATTCAGGGGTTGCGCAATCAGCCCCAGCATTTT,CASSIQGLRNQPQHF
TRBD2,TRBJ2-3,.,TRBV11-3,TGTGCCAGCAGCTTAGATAGCGGGAGCGCAGATACGCAGTATTTT,CASSLDSGSADTQYF
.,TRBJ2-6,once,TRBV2,TGTGCCAGCAGTGTTGGTCCGCGCTGGGCCAACGTCCTGACTTTC,CASSVGPRWANVLTF
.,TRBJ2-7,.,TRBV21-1,TGTGCCAGCAGCCTCGCCGGGACTAGTAAGGACGAGCAGTACTTC,CASSLAGTSKDEQYF
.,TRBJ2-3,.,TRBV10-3,TGTGCCATCAGTGAATGGTCGCTACAGGCTGGGTGGGATACGCAGTATTTT,CAISEWSLQAGWDTQYF
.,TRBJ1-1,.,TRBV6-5,TGTGCCAGCAGCCGTGACACTGAAGCTTTCTTT,CASSRDTEAFF
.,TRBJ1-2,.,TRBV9,TGTGCCAGCAGCGTAGATACGGGAGGCTACACCTTC,CASSVDTGGYTF
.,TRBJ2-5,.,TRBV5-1,TGCGCCAGCAGCTTGGGACAGGGAGGAGAGACCCAGTACTTC,CASSLGQGGETQYF
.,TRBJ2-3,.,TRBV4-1,TGCGCCAGCAGCCAAGTAGGAAAGAGCAGGGTCGTCCCAGATACGCAGTATTTT,CASSQVGKSRVVPDTQYF
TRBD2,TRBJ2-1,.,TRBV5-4,TGTGCCAGCAGCCGAGACTTTAGCGGGGGGAGCGCCTACAATGAGCAGTTCTTC,CASSRDFSGGSAYNEQFF
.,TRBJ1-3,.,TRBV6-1,TGTGCCAGCAGTGAACGGGATTTCTCTGGAAACACCATATATTTT,CASSERDFSGNTIYF
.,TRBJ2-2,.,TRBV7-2,TGTGCCAGCAGCTTAGGGGGCGCGTCGAACACCGGGGAGCTGTTTTTT,CASSLGGASNTGELFF
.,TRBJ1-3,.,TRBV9,TGTGCCAGCAGCCCTCACCAGAAACGAAACTCTGGAAACACCATATATTTT,CASSPHQKRNSGNTIYF
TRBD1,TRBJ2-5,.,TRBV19,TGTGCCAGTAGTATGACAGGGCCCCATGAGACCCAGTACTTC,CASSMTGPHETQYF
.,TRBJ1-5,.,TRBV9,TGTGCCAGCAGCGTAGGGGGGGACTCAGTGGGCAATCAGCCCCAGCATTTT,CASSVGGDSVGNQPQHF
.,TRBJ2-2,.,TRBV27,TGTGCCAGCAGTTTGCGGGGTCCCGGGGAGCTGTTTTTT,CASSLRGPGELFF
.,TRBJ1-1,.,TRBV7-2,TGTGCCAGCAGCTGGAGTGGAGCTGAAGCTTTCTTT,CASSWSGAEAFF
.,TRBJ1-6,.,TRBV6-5,TGTGCCAGCAGTTACGGTCGCCAAGCGGGGAATTCACCCCTCCACTTT,CASSYGRQAGNSPLHF
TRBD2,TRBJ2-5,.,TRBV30,TGTGCCTGCGTTCCAGCGGGGGCCGGGGAGACCCAGTACTTC,CACVPAGAGETQYF
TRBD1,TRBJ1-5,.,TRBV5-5,TGTGCCAGCAGCAACCGGGACAGGGCAGGTCAGCCCCAGCATTTT,CASSNRDRAGQPQHF
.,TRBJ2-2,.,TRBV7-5,TGTGCCAGAAGCCCGACTAGCGGGGGATACACCGGGGAGCTGTTTTTT,CARSPTSGGYTGELFF